The source of this T cell receptor (beta chain) is a study of blood T cell repertoires in COVID-19. As for the study in general: Sample material is recorded as cDNA or gDNA derived from T cells, B-cell-depleted T cells, or PBMCs.

The table came from immunoSEQ multiplex PCR; TCRdb's copy has only in-frame clones and leaves some out. The data show about 240,000 clones, with 87% seen just once and around 6.9% held by the top ten. This CDR3 spans 12 amino acids. Germline CDR1 reads ENHRY; CDR2 reads SYGVKD. Germline trimming cut 10 bases from V and 4 bases from J; bases unmatched to any gene: 7. Material: peripheral blood. This TCR was recovered from a man aged 60 to 69 who had recovered from COVID-19. This chain links TRBV10-3 with TRBJ2-7, with TRBD1 matching 7 bases. In DNA form, the CDR3 reads TGTGCCACCCGGGACAGCTTTTACGAGCAGTACTTC. Translation gives CATRDSFYEQYF.